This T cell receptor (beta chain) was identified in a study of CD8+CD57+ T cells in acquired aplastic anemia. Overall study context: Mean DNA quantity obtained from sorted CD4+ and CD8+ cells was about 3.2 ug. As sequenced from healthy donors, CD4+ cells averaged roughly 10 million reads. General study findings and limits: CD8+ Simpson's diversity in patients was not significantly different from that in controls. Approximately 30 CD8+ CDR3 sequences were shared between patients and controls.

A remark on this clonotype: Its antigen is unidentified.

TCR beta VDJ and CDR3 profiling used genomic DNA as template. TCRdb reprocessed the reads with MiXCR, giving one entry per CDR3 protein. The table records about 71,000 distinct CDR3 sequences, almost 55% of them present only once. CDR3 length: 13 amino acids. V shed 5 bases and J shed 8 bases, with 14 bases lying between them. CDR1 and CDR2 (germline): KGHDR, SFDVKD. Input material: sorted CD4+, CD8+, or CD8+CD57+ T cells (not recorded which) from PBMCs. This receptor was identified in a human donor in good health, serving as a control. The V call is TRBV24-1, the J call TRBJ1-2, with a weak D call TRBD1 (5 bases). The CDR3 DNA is TGTGCCACCAGTGTCGGGGCCGGGGGGGGCTACACCTTC. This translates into CATSVGAGGGYTF.